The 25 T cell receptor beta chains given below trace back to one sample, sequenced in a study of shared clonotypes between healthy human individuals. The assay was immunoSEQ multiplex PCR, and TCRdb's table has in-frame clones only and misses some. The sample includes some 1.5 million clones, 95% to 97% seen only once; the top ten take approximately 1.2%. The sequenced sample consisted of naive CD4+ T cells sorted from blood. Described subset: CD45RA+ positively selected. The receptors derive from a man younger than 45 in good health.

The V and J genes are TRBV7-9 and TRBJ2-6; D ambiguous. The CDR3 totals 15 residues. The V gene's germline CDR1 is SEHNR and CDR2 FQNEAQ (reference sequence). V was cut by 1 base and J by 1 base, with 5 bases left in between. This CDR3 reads CASSLEWSGANVLTF. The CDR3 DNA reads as TGTGCCAGCAGCTTAGAGTGGTCTGGGGCCAACGTCCTGACTTTC. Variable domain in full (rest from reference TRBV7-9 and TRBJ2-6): DTGVSQNPRHKITKRGQNVTFRCDPISEHNRLYWYRQTLGQGPEFLTYFQNEAQLEKSRLLSDRFSAERPKGSFSTLEIQRTEQGDSAMYLCASSLEWSGANVLTFGAGSRLTVL.

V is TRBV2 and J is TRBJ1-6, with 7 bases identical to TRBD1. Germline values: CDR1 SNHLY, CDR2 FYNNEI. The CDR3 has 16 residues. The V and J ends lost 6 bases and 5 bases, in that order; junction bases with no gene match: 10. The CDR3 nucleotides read TGTGCCAGCAGCATGAGGGGGCGTGAAGATAATTCACCCCTCCACTTT. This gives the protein CASSMRGREDNSPLHF.

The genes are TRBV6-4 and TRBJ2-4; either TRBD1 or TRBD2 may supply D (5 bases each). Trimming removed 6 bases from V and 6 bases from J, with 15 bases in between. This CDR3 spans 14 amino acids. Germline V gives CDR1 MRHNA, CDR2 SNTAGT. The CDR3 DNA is TGTGCCAGCAGCGGGACGGCGCAAGGAAACATTCAGTACTTC. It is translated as CASSGTAQGNIQYF.

CDR3 nucleotide sequence: TGTGCCAGCAGCCCAAAACAGGGGTGGGAGACCCAGTACTTC. Protein sequence: CASSPKQGWETQYF. The chain joins TRBV13 to TRBJ2-5; 7 positions match TRBD1. Germline V CDR1 and CDR2: PRHDT, FYEKMQ (reference sequence). V was pared by 5 bases and J by 5 bases, with 8 bases of the junction left unmatched. CDR3 length: 14 amino acids.

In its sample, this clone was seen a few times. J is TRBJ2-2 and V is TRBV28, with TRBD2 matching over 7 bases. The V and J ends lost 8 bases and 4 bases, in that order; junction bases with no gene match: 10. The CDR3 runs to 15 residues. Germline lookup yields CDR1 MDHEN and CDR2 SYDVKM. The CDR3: CASHVGRGFTGELFF. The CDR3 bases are TGTGCCAGCCACGTGGGGCGGGGGTTCACCGGGGAGCTGTTTTTT. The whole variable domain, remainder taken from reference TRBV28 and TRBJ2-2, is DVKVTQSSRYLVKRTGEKVFLECVQDMDHENMFWYRQDPGLGLRLIYFSYDVKMKEKGDIPEGYSVSREKKERFSLILESASTNQTSMYLCASHVGRGFTGELFFGEGSRLTVL.

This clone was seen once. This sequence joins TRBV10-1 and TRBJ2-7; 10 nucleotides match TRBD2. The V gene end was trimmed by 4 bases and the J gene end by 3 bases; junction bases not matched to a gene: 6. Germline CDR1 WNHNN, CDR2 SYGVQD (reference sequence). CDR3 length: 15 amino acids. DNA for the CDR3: TGCGCCAGCAGTGGAAAATCTAGCGGGAGCTACGAGCAGTACTTC. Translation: CASSGKSSGSYEQYF.

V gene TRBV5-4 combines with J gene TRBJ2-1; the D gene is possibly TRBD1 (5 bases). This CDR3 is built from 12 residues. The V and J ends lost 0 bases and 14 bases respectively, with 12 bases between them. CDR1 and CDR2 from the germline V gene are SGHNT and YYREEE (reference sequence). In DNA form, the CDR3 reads TGTGCCAGCAGCTTGGGACAGCCCCAGGAGTTCTTC. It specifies CASSLGQPQEFF.

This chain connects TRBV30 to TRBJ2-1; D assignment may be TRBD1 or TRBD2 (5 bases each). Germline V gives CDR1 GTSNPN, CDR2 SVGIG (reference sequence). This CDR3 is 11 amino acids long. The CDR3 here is CARRQRDEQFF. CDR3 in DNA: TGTGCTAGGAGACAGAGGGATGAGCAGTTCTTC.

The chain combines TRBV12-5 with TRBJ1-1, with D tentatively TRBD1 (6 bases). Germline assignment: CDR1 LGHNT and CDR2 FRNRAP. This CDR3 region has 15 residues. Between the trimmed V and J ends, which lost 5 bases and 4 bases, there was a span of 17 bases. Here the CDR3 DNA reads TGTGCTAGTGGTACGGTCGTGGGGGGGCTCACTGAAGCTTTCTTT. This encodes CASGTVVGGLTEAFF.

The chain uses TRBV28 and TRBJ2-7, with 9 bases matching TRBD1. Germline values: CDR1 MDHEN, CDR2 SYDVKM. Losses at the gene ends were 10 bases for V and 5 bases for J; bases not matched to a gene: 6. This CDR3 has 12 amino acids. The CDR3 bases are TGTGCCACCCGGGGACAGGGTAACGAGCAGTACTTC. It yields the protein CATRGQGNEQYF.

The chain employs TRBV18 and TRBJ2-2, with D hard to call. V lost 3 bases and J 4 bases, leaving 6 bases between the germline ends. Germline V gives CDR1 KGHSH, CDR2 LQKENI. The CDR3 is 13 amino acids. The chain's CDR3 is CASSPLATGELFF. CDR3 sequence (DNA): TGTGCCAGCTCACCTCTGGCCACCGGGGAGCTGTTTTTT.

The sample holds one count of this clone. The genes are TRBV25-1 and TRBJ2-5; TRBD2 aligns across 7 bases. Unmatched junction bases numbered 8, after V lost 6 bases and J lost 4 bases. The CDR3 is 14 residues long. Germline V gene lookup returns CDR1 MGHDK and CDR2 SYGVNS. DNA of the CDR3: TGTGCCAGCAGAGGGAGGGCCGGAGGAGAGACCCAGTACTTC. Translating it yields CASRGRAGGETQYF.

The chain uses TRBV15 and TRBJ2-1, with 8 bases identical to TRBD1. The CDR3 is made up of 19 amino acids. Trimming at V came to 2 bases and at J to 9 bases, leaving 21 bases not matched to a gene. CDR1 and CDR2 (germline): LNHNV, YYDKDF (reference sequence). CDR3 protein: CATSRFPQPPGQVFAEQFF. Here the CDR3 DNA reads TGTGCCACCAGCAGATTCCCCCAACCTCCGGGACAGGTTTTCGCTGAGCAGTTCTTC. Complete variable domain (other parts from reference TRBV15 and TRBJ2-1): DAMVIQNPRYQVTQFGKPVTLSCSQTLNHNVMYWYQQKSSQAPKLLFHYYDKDFNNEADTPDNFQSRRPNTSFCFLDIRSPGLGDTAMYLCATSRFPQPPGQVFAEQFFGPGTRLTVL.

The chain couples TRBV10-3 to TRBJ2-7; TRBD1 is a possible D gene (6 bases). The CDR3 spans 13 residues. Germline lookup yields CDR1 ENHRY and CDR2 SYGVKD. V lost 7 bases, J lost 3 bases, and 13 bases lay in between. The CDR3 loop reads CAIKSADSYEQYF. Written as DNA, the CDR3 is TGTGCCATCAAGTCGGCGGACAGCTACGAGCAGTACTTC.

In nucleotides, the CDR3 is TGTGCTAGTGGTTTGACCGGCAGTACCTGCTATGGCTTCGGCACCTTC. Protein sequence: CASGLTGSTCYGFGTF. The chain combines TRBV12-5 with TRBJ1-2; D remains unclear. Germline CDR1 is LGHNT and CDR2 is FRNRAP. The CDR3 has 16 amino acids. Trimming cost V 2 bases and J 13 bases, with 26 bases left between them. Filled out from reference TRBV12-5 and TRBJ1-2, the complete variable domain reads DARVTQTPRHKVTEMGQEVTMRCQPILGHNTVFWYRQTMMQGLELLAYFRNRAPLDDSGMPKDRFSAEMPDATLATLKIQPSEPRDSAVYFCASGLTGSTCYGFGTFGSGTRLTVV.

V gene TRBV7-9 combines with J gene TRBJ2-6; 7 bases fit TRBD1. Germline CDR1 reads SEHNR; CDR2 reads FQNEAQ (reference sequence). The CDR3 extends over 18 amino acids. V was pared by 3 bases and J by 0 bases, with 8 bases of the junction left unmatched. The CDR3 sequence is CASSFPGQRSSGANVLTF. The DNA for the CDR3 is TGTGCCAGCAGCTTCCCGGGACAGCGATCCTCTGGGGCCAACGTCCTGACTTTC.

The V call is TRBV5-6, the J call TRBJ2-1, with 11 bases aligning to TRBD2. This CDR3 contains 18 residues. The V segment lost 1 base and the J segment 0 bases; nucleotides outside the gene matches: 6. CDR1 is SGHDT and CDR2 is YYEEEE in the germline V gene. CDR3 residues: CASSLLAGGPSSYNEQFF. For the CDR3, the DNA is TGTGCCAGCAGCTTGCTAGCGGGAGGCCCCAGCTCCTACAATGAGCAGTTCTTC.

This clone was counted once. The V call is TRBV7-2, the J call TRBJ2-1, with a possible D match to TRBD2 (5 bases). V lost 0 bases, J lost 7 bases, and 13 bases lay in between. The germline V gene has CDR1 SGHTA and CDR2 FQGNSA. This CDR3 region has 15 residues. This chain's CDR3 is CASSLASGAQNEQFF. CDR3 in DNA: TGTGCCAGCAGCTTAGCGAGCGGAGCTCAGAATGAGCAGTTCTTC. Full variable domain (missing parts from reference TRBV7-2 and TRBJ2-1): GAGVSQSPSNKVTEKGKDVELRCDPISGHTALYWYRQSLGQGLEFLIYFQGNSAPDKSGLPSDRFSAERTGGSVSTLTIQRTQQEDSAVYLCASSLASGAQNEQFFGPGTRLTVL.

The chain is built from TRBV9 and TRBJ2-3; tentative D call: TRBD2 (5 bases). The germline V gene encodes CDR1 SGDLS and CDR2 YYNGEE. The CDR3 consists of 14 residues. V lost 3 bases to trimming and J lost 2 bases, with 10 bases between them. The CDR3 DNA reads TGTGCCAGCAGCGCCCGGGGAAACACAGATACGCAGTATTTT. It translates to CASSARGNTDTQYF.

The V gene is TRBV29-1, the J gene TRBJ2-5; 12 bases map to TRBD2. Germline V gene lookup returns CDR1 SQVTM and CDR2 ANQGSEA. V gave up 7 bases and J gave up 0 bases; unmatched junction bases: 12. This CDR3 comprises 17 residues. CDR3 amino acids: CSGHRGLAGGYQETQYF. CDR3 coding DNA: TGCAGCGGGCACCGGGGGCTAGCGGGAGGGTACCAAGAGACCCAGTACTTC.

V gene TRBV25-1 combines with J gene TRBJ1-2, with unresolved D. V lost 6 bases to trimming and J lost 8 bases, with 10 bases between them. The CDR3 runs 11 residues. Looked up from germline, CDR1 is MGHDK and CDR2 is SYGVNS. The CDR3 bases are TGTGCCAGCAGCTACTCCTTCGGCTACACCTTC. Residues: CASSYSFGYTF.

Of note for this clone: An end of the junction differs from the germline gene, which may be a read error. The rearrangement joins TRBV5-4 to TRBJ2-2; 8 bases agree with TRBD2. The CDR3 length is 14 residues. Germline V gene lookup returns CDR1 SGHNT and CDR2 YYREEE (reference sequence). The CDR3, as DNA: TGCGCCAGCAGCTCGGGGGGGAGAGGCGGGGAGCTGTTTTTT. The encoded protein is CASSSGGRGGELFF.

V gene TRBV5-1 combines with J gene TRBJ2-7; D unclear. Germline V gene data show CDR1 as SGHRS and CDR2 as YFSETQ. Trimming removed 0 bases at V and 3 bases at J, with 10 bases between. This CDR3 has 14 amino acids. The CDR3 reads CASSLDARNYEQYF. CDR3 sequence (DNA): TGCGCCAGCAGCTTGGACGCCAGAAACTACGAGCAGTACTTC.

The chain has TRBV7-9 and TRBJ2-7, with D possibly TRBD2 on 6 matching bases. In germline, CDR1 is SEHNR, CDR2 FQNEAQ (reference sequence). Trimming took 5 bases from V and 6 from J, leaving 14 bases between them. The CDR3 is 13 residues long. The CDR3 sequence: CASSPGTAGEQYF. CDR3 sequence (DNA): TGTGCCAGCAGCCCGGGGACTGCTGGCGAGCAGTACTTC. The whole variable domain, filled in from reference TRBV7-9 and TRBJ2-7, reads DTGVSQNPRHKITKRGQNVTFRCDPISEHNRLYWYRQTLGQGPEFLTYFQNEAQLEKSRLLSDRFSAERPKGSFSTLEIQRTEQGDSAMYLCASSPGTAGEQYFGPGTRLTVT.

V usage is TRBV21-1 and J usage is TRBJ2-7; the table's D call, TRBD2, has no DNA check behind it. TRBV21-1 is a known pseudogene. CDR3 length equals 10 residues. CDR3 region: CASSNHGEAF. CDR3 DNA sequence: TGTGCCAGCAGCAATCATGGCGAGGCCTTC.